This T cell receptor beta chain originates from a study of blood T cell repertoires in COVID-19. Study-wide context: Sources were T cells, B-cell-depleted T cells, or PBMCs; the material itself was cDNA or gDNA.

Under the authors' procedure: Amplification from reference gene primers served as the basis for estimated nucleated cell counts. The data were produced by immunoSEQ multiplex PCR, yet TCRdb's version contains in-frame clones alone and is incomplete. That table supplies the V and J calls and clone size; D and trimming were determined from the DNA. The sample consists of about 97,000 clones, 90% of them appearing once. This clone appeared once. Germline V CDR1 and CDR2: MNHEY, SMNVEV (reference sequence). Between the trimmed V and J ends, which lost 5 bases and 4 bases, there was a span of 14 bases. The CDR3 spans 14 residues.

The sample consisted of peripheral blood. This TCR came from a man between 60 and 75 years old with acute or convalescent COVID-19. The J gene is TRBJ1-2, the V gene TRBV27; TRBD1 is a possible D gene (6 bases). The CDR3 region is CASSKGSGAYGYTF. DNA of the CDR3: TGTGCCAGCAGTAAGGGGTCAGGGGCCTATGGCTACACCTTC.